The 6 T cell receptor beta chains in this list originate from one sample, sequenced in a study of T-cell reconstitution after alpha-beta-depleted transplantation in children. TCRbeta library preparation incorporated unique molecular identifiers. TCRdb re-derived calls from the PCR reads in MiXCR, one entry per CDR3 protein. The sample holds about 440,000 distinct CDR3 sequences, roughly 44% seen once. The sequencing used PBMCs, collected before TCRalphabeta/CD19-depleted stem cell transplant. The source of these receptors is a girl aged 2 to 10 with aplastic anemia, due to receive a stem cell transplant.

This clonotype was seen at least ten times. This sequence joins TRBV6-2 or TRBV6-3 and TRBJ2-3, with 7 bases identical to TRBD2. Looked up from germline, CDR1 is MNHEY and CDR2 is SVGEGT. This CDR3 comprises 14 residues. V was clipped by 5 bases and J by 1 base; unmatched bases: 3. Here the CDR3 reads CASSRLAGTDTQYF. The DNA of the CDR3 is TGTGCCAGCAGTCGCCTAGCGGGCACAGATACGCAGTATTTT.

The gene calls are TRBV4-2 and TRBJ2-1, with D perhaps TRBD1 (6 bases). The CDR3 length is 17 residues. In germline, CDR1 is LGHNA, CDR2 YNFKEQ. Trimming pared 0 bases from V and 0 bases from J, leaving 12 bases between. CDR3 coding DNA: TGTGCCAGCAGCCAAGACAAATACAGGGTCTCCTACAATGAGCAGTTCTTC. Residues: CASSQDKYRVSYNEQFF.

This sequence joins TRBV15 and TRBJ2-7; D unclear. This CDR3 spans 13 amino acids. Trimming shortened V by 0 bases and J by 3 bases, and 6 bases separated the two germline ends. Germline-derived CDR1 and CDR2 are LNHNV and YYDKDF (reference sequence). The CDR3 sequence is CATSRDRNYEQYF. CDR3 in DNA: TGTGCCACCAGCAGAGATAGGAACTACGAGCAGTACTTC.

Note on this clonotype: A junction boundary mismatches the germline segment, possibly from a read error. The rearrangement links TRBV7-9 to TRBJ2-5, with 8 bases that match TRBD1. This CDR3 is built from 16 residues. Germline CDR1 and CDR2: SEHNR and FQNEAQ (reference sequence). The chain's CDR3 is CASSLQGAVHQETQYF. As DNA, the CDR3 is TGTGCCAGCAGCTTACAGGGGGCAGTCCACCAGGAGACCCAGTACTTC.

This clonotype showed up just a few times. The chain has TRBV20-1 and TRBJ2-1, with 8 positions matching TRBD2. The ends lost 3 bases at V and 7 bases at J; junction bases unmatched: 8. The CDR3 totals 14 residues. Germline CDR1 DFQATT, CDR2 SNEGSKA (reference sequence). The CDR3 nucleotides are TGCAGTGCTAGTACAGCGGGAGCCCTGAATGAGCAGTTCTTC. Amino acids: CSASTAGALNEQFF.

This chain joins TRBV20-1 and TRBJ2-3; 8 positions match TRBD2. Looked up from germline, CDR1 is DFQATT and CDR2 is SNEGSKA (reference sequence). The CDR3 runs to 14 residues. Losses at the gene ends were 3 bases for V and 3 bases for J; bases not matched to a gene: 5. In DNA form, the CDR3 reads TGCAGTGCTAGCGAGCGGGGGACAACAGATACGCAGTATTTT. Protein sequence: CSASERGTTDTQYF.